Shown below are 19 T cell receptor beta chains from a single sample sequenced in a study of human T cells and chemical hapten exposure. One entry per CDR3 protein, called by TCRdb with MiXCR from the RACE reads. The sample has tens of thousands of distinct CDR3 sequences, about 8.6% seen once. Time point here: healthy volunteer bleed at 6 weeks. It was from unfractionated whole blood that total RNA was extracted. The specimen was whole blood. Receptors were obtained from a male donor in good health. Some clones in this sample may be carry-over from other donors' samples.

The J gene is TRBJ1-1, the V gene TRBV10-1; a possible D gene is TRBD1 (5 bases). Trimming cost V 0 bases and J 4 bases, with 6 bases left between them. The CDR3 contains 13 residues. Germline assignment: CDR1 WNHNN and CDR2 SYGVQD (reference sequence). CDR3 sequence reads: CASSESGTTEAFF. The DNA for the CDR3 is TGCGCCAGCAGTGAGTCCGGGACCACTGAAGCTTTCTTT.

This clonotype was seen many times. V is TRBV14 and J is TRBJ2-3; D may be TRBD2 (7 bases). Germline V lookup: CDR1 SGHDN, CDR2 FVKESK. The CDR3 totals 17 residues. Trimming took off 0 bases at V and 1 base at J, with 14 bases between the two ends. The CDR3 DNA sequence: TGTGCCAGCAGCCAAGAGACGGTCGGGGGGCGCACAGATACGCAGTATTTT. Translated, it gives CASSQETVGGRTDTQYF.

The chain links TRBV27 to TRBJ2-3; D possibly corresponds to TRBD2 (5 bases). Between the trimmed V and J ends, which lost 3 bases and 2 bases, there was a span of 12 bases. CDR3 length: 15 amino acids. Germline V gene sequence: CDR1 MNHEY, CDR2 SMNVEV (reference sequence). The CDR3 loop reads CASSFASGATDTQYF. CDR3 nucleotide sequence: TGTGCCAGCAGTTTTGCCAGCGGAGCCACAGATACGCAGTATTTT.

This clonotype was seen a handful of times. CDR3: CASSFQGNQPQHF. CDR3 in DNA: TGTGCCAGCAGTTTTCAGGGGAATCAGCCCCAGCATTTT. This chain connects TRBV6-2 or TRBV6-3 to TRBJ1-5; tentatively, D is TRBD1 (6 bases). The CDR3 is made up of 13 amino acids. V was shortened by 4 bases and J by 4 bases, with 8 bases between the two germline ends. Per the germline V gene, CDR1 is MNHEY and CDR2 is SVGEGT.

This clonotype was counted ten times or more. The chain joins TRBV7-9 to TRBJ2-4; TRBD1 aligns across 7 bases. The V gene end was trimmed by 1 base and the J gene end by 7 bases; junction bases not matched to a gene: 4. CDR3 length: 14 amino acids. Germline assignment: CDR1 SEHNR and CDR2 FQNEAQ (reference sequence). CDR3 region: CASSLVGQTNIQYF. The CDR3 DNA reads TGTGCCAGCAGCTTAGTGGGACAGACGAACATTCAGTACTTC.

In its sample, this clonotype was seen many times. V is TRBV2 and J is TRBJ2-7; D unresolved. In germline, CDR1 is SNHLY, CDR2 FYNNEI. V gave up 4 bases and J gave up 2 bases, with 9 bases separating them. The CDR3 runs to 13 residues. The CDR3 coding sequence is TGTGCCAGCAGTGCCCCATTTACCTACGAGCAGTACTTC. Translating it yields CASSAPFTYEQYF.

This clonotype was detected a few times. V and J are TRBV4-1 and TRBJ2-1; 12 bases match TRBD2. This CDR3 comprises 17 residues. Germline V gene sequence: CDR1 MGHRA, CDR2 YSYEKL. V gave up 0 bases and J gave up 13 bases; unmatched junction bases: 13. CDR3 loop: CASSQEISSGRAGYQFF. CDR3 bases: TGCGCCAGCAGCCAAGAAATATCTAGCGGGAGGGCCGGATATCAGTTCTTC.

This clonotype was recorded many times. CDR3 loop: CSVGAQGANYGYTF. The CDR3 bases are TGCAGCGTTGGGGCACAGGGAGCTAACTATGGCTACACCTTC. V gene TRBV29-1 combines with J gene TRBJ1-2; D possibly corresponds to TRBD1 (6 bases). Trimming took off 4 bases at V and 0 bases at J, with 12 bases between the two ends. This CDR3 is 14 amino acids long. Germline CDR1 and CDR2: SQVTM and ANQGSEA.

This clonotype was observed a few times. CDR3 nucleotide sequence: TGTGCCAGTAGTGAGGGACCGTGGGGCAATCAGCCCCAGCATTTT. This codes for CASSEGPWGNQPQHF. The rearrangement links TRBV19 to TRBJ1-5; TRBD1 is a possible D gene (5 bases). The V end was cut by 5 bases, the J end by 2 bases, with 13 bases between. The germline V gene has CDR1 LNHDA and CDR2 SQIVND (reference sequence). This CDR3 is 15 amino acids long.

This clonotype was seen repeatedly, ten times or more. The V gene is TRBV12-3 or TRBV12-4, the J gene TRBJ2-7, with 14 nucleotides matching TRBD2. This CDR3 has 17 amino acids. V was pared by 5 bases and J by 0 bases, with 6 bases of the junction left unmatched. CDR3 loop: CASSQRTSGRFSYEQYF. CDR3 nucleotides: TGTGCCAGCAGTCAACGGACTAGCGGGAGGTTCTCCTACGAGCAGTACTTC.

A few counts support this clonotype. This rearrangement joins TRBV5-5 to TRBJ2-1; no firm D call. The CDR3 consists of 12 residues. CDR1 is SGHKS, CDR2 YYEKEE, per germline (reference sequence). The V end lost 3 bases, the J end lost 8 bases, and 9 bases lay between the germline ends. Here the CDR3 reads CASSSIWDEQFF. The CDR3 nucleotides read TGTGCCAGCAGCTCCATTTGGGATGAGCAGTTCTTC.

This clonotype has at least ten counts. The chain links TRBV11-2 to TRBJ1-1; no clear D gene. The germline V gene encodes CDR1 SGHAT and CDR2 FQNNGV. CDR3 length equals 14 residues. With 5 bases removed from V and 0 bases from J, the gap between germline ends came to 10 bases. Here the CDR3 reads CASSPSILNTEAFF. CDR3 nucleotide sequence: TGTGCCAGCAGCCCCAGCATTCTGAACACTGAAGCTTTCTTT.

Ten or more counts support this clonotype. This chain joins TRBV1 and TRBJ2-7; the D call in the table, TRBD2, was not verified against the DNA. TRBV1 is marked as a pseudogene. The CDR3 extends over 16 amino acids. CDR3 sequence reads: CTSSQRPSRRSNEQYF. The CDR3 DNA reads as TGCACCAGCAGCCAAAGGCCGTCACGGAGGAGTAACGAGCAGTACTTC.

This chain joins TRBV18 and TRBJ1-5, with D hard to call. V was pared by 6 bases and J by 0 bases, with 6 bases between. Germline loops: CDR1 KGHSH, CDR2 LQKENI. The CDR3 is 13 residues long. The CDR3 nucleotides are TGTGCCAGCTCGGCCGATAGCAATCAGCCCCAGCATTTT. This translates into CASSADSNQPQHF.

The chain links TRBV6-2 or TRBV6-3 to TRBJ1-6; TRBD1 matches at 7 bases. Germline lookup yields CDR1 MNHEY and CDR2 SVGEGT. CDR3 length: 13 residues. V trimming: 6 bases; J trimming: 12 bases; junction bases outside the gene matches: 8. CDR3 protein: CASRDGTDLPLHF. Written as DNA, the CDR3 is TGTGCCAGCAGGGACGGGACAGATCTACCCCTCCACTTT.

This clonotype was observed many times. J is TRBJ2-3 and V is TRBV30; 10 nucleotides agree with TRBD2. Per the germline V gene, CDR1 is GTSNPN and CDR2 is SVGIG (reference sequence). The CDR3 has 17 residues. V lost 0 bases, J lost 1 base, and 7 bases stayed unmatched. CDR3 loop: CAWSVLVAGGGTDTQYF. In DNA form, the CDR3 reads TGTGCCTGGAGTGTATTGGTAGCGGGAGGTGGCACAGATACGCAGTATTTT.

The chain couples TRBV5-6 to TRBJ2-7; D is perhaps TRBD1 (6 bases). The CDR3 is 15 residues long. Germline V gene lookup returns CDR1 SGHDT and CDR2 YYEEEE. V was shortened by 4 bases and J by 4 bases, with 18 bases between the two germline ends. CDR3 nucleotide sequence: TGTGCCAGCAGCGTTGACTGGGACACTGGTTACGAGCAGTACTTC. Amino acids: CASSVDWDTGYEQYF.

This clonotype was observed a few times. This chain connects TRBV11-2 to TRBJ2-3; unclear D gene. Trimming cost V 7 bases and J 1 base, with 15 bases left between them. The CDR3 length is 15 residues. Germline values: CDR1 SGHAT, CDR2 FQNNGV. For the CDR3, the DNA is TGTGCCAGCACCAACGTCCGGTCTGGCACAGATACGCAGTATTTT. This translates into CASTNVRSGTDTQYF.

This clonotype was observed a handful of times. The V gene is TRBV25-1, the J gene TRBJ2-7; unclear D gene. The CDR3 runs 11 residues. Trimming shortened V by 7 bases and J by 1 base, and 5 bases separated the two germline ends. CDR1 is MGHDK, CDR2 SYGVNS, per germline. CDR3 sequence reads: CASKASYEQYF. The CDR3 bases are TGTGCCAGCAAAGCTTCCTACGAGCAGTACTTC.